This TCR beta chain was sequenced for a study of cytomegalovirus exposure and HLA in healthy donors. Sequencing was performed with immunoSEQ multiplex PCR; in TCRdb, only in-frame clones are kept and a portion is missing. This sample has around 200,000 clones; about 81% occur once, and the top ten carry over 0.95%. The CDR3 is made up of 16 amino acids. V was pared by 1 base and J by 1 base, with 2 bases of the junction left unmatched. Germline CDR1 KGHSH, CDR2 LQKENI. This TCR was recovered from a woman younger than 45 in good health and CMV-seronegative. Sequencing was performed on PBMCs. This sequence joins TRBV18 and TRBJ2-1; TRBD2 matches 9 bases. In DNA, the CDR3 is TGTGCCAGCTCACCACGACTAGCGGATTCCTACAATGAGCAGTTCTTC. Residues: CASSPRLADSYNEQFF.